These T cell receptor beta chains were read from a single sample in a study of memory CD4+ T cells and cytomegalovirus serostatus. The protocol was immunoSEQ multiplex PCR, while the TCRdb copy is restricted to in-frame clones and leaves out a portion. The data show about 56,000 clones, about 68% seen once. Material: memory CD4+ T cells from blood. The receptors were sampled from an adult in good health and CMV-seropositive. Both conserved end residues are part of each CDR3. The D gene is left open where the match is weak. A clone size is listed for some rows: how often the clone was seen (once, few, many), or a class if it is expanded.

v_call	d_call	j_call	clone_size	cdr3_nt	cdr3_aa
TRBV19	-	TRBJ1-5	once	TGTGCCAGTAGTATAGGCCCCCTTGGACGTTTCAATCAGCCCCAGCATTTT	CASSIGPLGRFNQPQHF
TRBV5-1	-	TRBJ2-2	once	TGCGCCAGCAGCTTCGTCGCGACAGGATCCACCGGGGAGCTGTTTTTT	CASSFVATGSTGELFF
TRBV7-2	-	TRBJ2-5	-	TGTGCCAGCAGCTTTCGCAGAGGAGAGACCCAGTACTTC	CASSFRRGETQYF
TRBV7-9	-	TRBJ1-2	once	TGTGCCAGCAGCTCCGAGTCGAACTATGGCTACACCTTC	CASSSESNYGYTF
TRBV7-2	-	TRBJ1-2	-	TGTGCCAGCAGCCCTCACCTCGCGGGCGGTGGCTACACCTTC	CASSPHLAGGGYTF
TRBV6-6	TRBD2	TRBJ2-2	-	TGTGCCAGCAGCCCCGGGACTAGCGCGACCGGGGAGCTGTTTTTT	CASSPGTSATGELFF
TRBV5-4	-	TRBJ2-3	-	TGTGCCAGCAGCTTGGCCGGCTCAGATACGCAGTATTTT	CASSLAGSDTQYF
TRBV5-4	-	TRBJ2-5	-	TGTGCCAGCAGTCGAGACAGCCAAGAGACCCAGTACTTC	CASSRDSQETQYF
TRBV10-3	TRBD1	TRBJ1-5	-	TGTGCCATCAAAGACAGGGGAGGACAGCCCCAGCATTTT	CAIKDRGGQPQHF
TRBV9	-	TRBJ1-5	-	TGTGCCAGCAGCGTAGAAGGGGAGGCGGGACAGCCCCAGCATTTT	CASSVEGEAGQPQHF
TRBV9	TRBD2	TRBJ2-3	-	TGTGCCAGCAGCGTAGGAGAAGGGCGGGAGCTCGCAGATACGCAGTATTTT	CASSVGEGRELADTQYF